The T cell receptor beta chain described here comes from a study of T cell responses to AZD1222 COVID-19 vaccine. The assay was immunoSEQ multiplex PCR, and TCRdb's table has in-frame clones only and misses some. Of roughly 120,000 clones listed, roughly 86% are singletons. Trimming shortened V by 3 bases and J by 8 bases, and 20 bases separated the two germline ends. The germline CDR1 and CDR2 sequences are SGHTA and FQGNSA. The CDR3 runs to 16 residues. As to this clone: As yet, its antigen is unknown.

Study observations and caveats: Clonal diversity may have been underestimated, and the donors were mostly white British, with more females than males. The peak T cell response came first, and repertoires were sampled only after it. At baseline, seropositivity was found in only five or six AZD1222 recipients.

The analysis combined second doses at about 4 or about 12 weeks. The rearrangement uses TRBV7-2 and TRBJ2-1; D possibly uses TRBD1 or TRBD2 (5 bases each). The receptor comes from an adult who received the AZD1222 COVID-19 vaccine. The sample was peripheral blood, taken 28 days after the second AZD1222 dose. CDR3 coding DNA: TGTGCCAGCAGCTTCCCTAGGGGTACGGGGATCGATGAGCAGTTCTTC. Its translation is CASSFPRGTGIDEQFF.